This TCR beta chain was identified in a study of shared clonotypes between healthy human individuals. Study conclusions and caveats: Shared clonotypes across all four donors exceeded non-shared ones in generation probability. On the whole, naive subsets had larger estimated richness than memory subsets had. Among donors, sharing of clonotypes was expected to be affected by sequencing depth.

Sequenced by immunoSEQ multiplex PCR; TCRdb stores in-frame clones only, minus some. Here the sample spans about 820,000 clones, around 92% being singletons. CD45RO-negative cells were positively selected for CCR7, leaving out terminally differentiated effector memory CD45RA+ cells. Healthy adults negative for HIV, lacking recent acute infections or vaccinations, served as donors. With regard to this clone: Its specificity is unknown.

Germline CDR1 is KGHSH and CDR2 is LQKENI. The germline V and J ends were trimmed by 4 bases and 2 bases, with 12 bases remaining between them. There are 14 residues in the CDR3. The sequenced sample consisted of naive CD8+ T cells sorted from blood. The source is a man younger than 40 in good health. The V gene is TRBV18, the J gene TRBJ2-7, with D perhaps matching TRBD1 (5 bases). The DNA for the CDR3 is TGTGCCAGCTCACGGGAAGACAGAGCCTACGAGCAGTACTTC. Its translation is CASSREDRAYEQYF.